The 29 T cell receptor beta chains below were found in one sample sequenced in a study of neurological immune-mediated disorders. MiXCR, applied by TCRdb to the 5' RACE reads, yields one record per CDR3 protein. This table holds around 18,000 distinct CDR3 sequences, 20% to 25% found once. The sample comprised PBMCs. These receptors were taken from a man aged 50 or older in good health.

This sequence joins TRBV6-5 and TRBJ2-5; TRBD1 matches 10 bases. Per the germline V gene, CDR1 is MNHEY and CDR2 is SVGAGI. V was pared by 5 bases and J by 7 bases, with 16 bases of the junction left unmatched. CDR3 length equals 17 residues. The CDR3 coding sequence is TGTGCCAGCAGTACGGCCCCCGGACAGGGGGTTGTCGGGACCCAGTACTTC. Translated: CASSTAPGQGVVGTQYF.

Judged by abundance, this clonotype is medium-sized (0.01 to 0.1%). V gene TRBV4-1 combines with J gene TRBJ2-3, with TRBD2 identical over 13 bases. Germline CDR1 and CDR2: MGHRA and YSYEKL. The CDR3 is 15 residues long. The J segment lost 5 bases and the V segment lost 3 bases, leaving 2 bases of the junction unmatched. The CDR3 loop reads CASSHGTSGKDTQYF. DNA for the CDR3: TGCGCCAGCAGCCACGGGACTAGCGGGAAAGATACGCAGTATTTT.

By sample fraction, this clonotype is medium-sized. The chain combines TRBV11-2 with TRBJ2-1; maybe TRBD2 (6 bases). The germline gives CDR1 SGHAT, CDR2 FQNNGV. V was cut by 5 bases and J by 6 bases, with 11 bases left in between. This CDR3 region has 13 residues. The DNA of the CDR3 is TGTGCCAGCAGCCCAACTAGCTTCAATGAGCAGTTCTTC. Protein product: CASSPTSFNEQFF.

This chain links TRBV4-1 with TRBJ2-3; D possibly corresponds to TRBD1 (5 bases). Germline V lookup: CDR1 MGHRA, CDR2 YSYEKL. The CDR3 totals 15 residues. Trimming removed 0 bases at V and 6 bases at J, with 13 bases between. As DNA, the CDR3 is TGCGCCAGCAGCCAAGATCTCAGCAGGGCGGATACGCAGTATTTT. The encoded protein is CASSQDLSRADTQYF.

This clonotype was found once. The chain links TRBV5-1 to TRBJ2-5, with 8 positions matching TRBD2. The J segment lost 1 base and the V segment lost 4 bases, leaving 6 bases of the junction unmatched. The CDR3 is 15 amino acids. Germline V gene data show CDR1 as SGHRS and CDR2 as YFSETQ. CDR3 sequence reads: CASSPQLAAQETQYF. In DNA form, the CDR3 reads TGCGCCAGCAGCCCTCAACTAGCGGCCCAAGAGACCCAGTACTTC.

This clonotype has at least ten counts. The chain links TRBV7-2 to TRBJ2-5; no firm D call. V lost 5 bases to trimming and J lost 5 bases, with 12 bases between them. Germline CDR1 is SGHTA and CDR2 is FQGNSA. The CDR3 loop spans 13 amino acids. DNA for the CDR3: TGTGCCAGCAGCCTAGGCGTTTTGGAGACCCAGTACTTC. This encodes CASSLGVLETQYF.

This clonotype was counted many times. V is TRBV7-3 and J is TRBJ2-5; D may match TRBD1 or TRBD2 (5 bases each). V lost 5 bases and J 6 bases, leaving 13 bases between the germline ends. Germline V gene sequence: CDR1 SGHTA, CDR2 FQGTGA. This CDR3 is built from 13 residues. The CDR3 reads CASSPGTAQTQYF. The CDR3 DNA follows: TGTGCCAGCAGCCCCGGGACCGCACAGACCCAGTACTTC. The complete variable domain, with remaining parts taken from reference TRBV7-3 and TRBJ2-5, reads GAGVSQTPSNKVTEKGKYVELRCDPISGHTALYWYRQSLGQGPEFLIYFQGTGAADDSGLPNDRFFAVRPEGSVSTLKIQRTERGDSAVYLCASSPGTAQTQYFGPGTRLLVL.

This clonotype was seen many times. The chain links TRBV5-1 to TRBJ2-1; D is unresolved. CDR3 size: 15 residues. CDR1 SGHRS and CDR2 YFSETQ come from the germline V gene. Trimming took off 0 bases at V and 3 bases at J, with 10 bases between the two ends. In DNA form, the CDR3 reads TGCGCCAGCAGCTTGGAAATCCCGGGCTACAATGAGCAGTTCTTC. Residues: CASSLEIPGYNEQFF. Complete variable domain (other parts from reference TRBV5-1 and TRBJ2-1): KAGVTQTPRYLIKTRGQQVTLSCSPISGHRSVSWYQQTPGQGLQFLFEYFSETQRNKGNFPGRFSGRQFSNSRSEMNVSTLELGDSALYLCASSLEIPGYNEQFFGPGTRLTVL.

This clonotype has ten or more counts. The chain uses TRBV11-2 and TRBJ2-1, with 11 bases matching TRBD2. The trim removed 0 bases at V and 2 bases at J, leaving 3 bases unmatched. The CDR3 is 17 amino acids. The germline V gene has CDR1 SGHAT and CDR2 FQNNGV. The CDR3 here is CASSLEGTSGTYNEQFF. CDR3 bases: TGTGCCAGCAGCTTAGAGGGGACTAGCGGTACCTACAATGAGCAGTTCTTC.

CDR3 sequence reads: CSAMEGYNEQFF. CDR3 DNA: TGCAGTGCTATGGAGGGGTACAATGAGCAGTTCTTC. V is TRBV20-1 and J is TRBJ2-1; D might be TRBD2 (6 bases). The V gene's germline CDR1 is DFQATT and CDR2 SNEGSKA (reference sequence). This CDR3 spans 12 amino acids. Trimming took 4 bases from V and 4 from J, leaving 8 bases between them.

This clonotype was counted many times. The V and J genes are TRBV20-1 and TRBJ2-3, with TRBD1 as a possible D gene (6 bases). Per germline, CDR1 DFQATT and CDR2 SNEGSKA (reference sequence). Trimming took off 1 base at V and 0 bases at J, with 14 bases between the two ends. The CDR3 has 16 residues. CDR3 region: CSARGVGTSSTDTQYF. The CDR3 bases are TGCAGTGCTAGAGGTGTAGGGACATCTAGCACAGATACGCAGTATTTT.

This clonotype was detected only a few times. J is TRBJ2-1 and V is TRBV5-6, with D possibly matching TRBD2 (6 bases). The V gene lost 4 bases and the J gene lost 3 bases, with 14 bases spanning the gap. Germline-derived CDR1 and CDR2 are SGHDT and YYEEEE. The CDR3 is 15 amino acids. CDR3 region: CASSPRWGGYNEQFF. Here the CDR3 DNA reads TGTGCCAGCAGCCCTCGTTGGGGAGGCTACAATGAGCAGTTCTTC.

This clonotype showed up many times. The chain uses TRBV7-2 and TRBJ2-3; 13 bases are a match to TRBD2. Germline V gives CDR1 SGHTA, CDR2 FQGNSA. This CDR3 comprises 19 residues. Trimming removed 5 bases from V and 1 base from J; junction bases left unmatched: 12. DNA for the CDR3: TGTGCCAGCAGCGCCCGGATCGGACTAGCGGGAGTCGGCACAGATACGCAGTATTTT. It yields the protein CASSARIGLAGVGTDTQYF.

This clonotype was counted ten times or more. This sequence joins TRBV20-1 and TRBJ2-2; D is uncertain. Germline assignment: CDR1 DFQATT and CDR2 SNEGSKA (reference sequence). The CDR3 spans 13 residues. The V end lost 3 bases, the J end lost 1 base, and 6 bases lay between the germline ends. In nucleotides, the CDR3 is TGCAGTGCTAGTTCTCAGAACACCGGGGAGCTGTTTTTT. Translation: CSASSQNTGELFF.

This clonotype was counted ten times or more. The CDR3 DNA reads TGTGCCAGCAGTTTTGGGGGTGAGCAGTTCTTC. Its protein is CASSFGGEQFF. The V gene is TRBV12-3 or TRBV12-4, the J gene TRBJ2-1; D possibly matches TRBD1 or TRBD2 (5 bases each). The CDR3 has 11 residues. The V and J ends lost 3 bases and 9 bases respectively, with 6 bases between them.

This clonotype is deemed medium-sized. CDR3 protein: CASSQHEGVNYEQYF. The DNA for the CDR3 is TGCGCCAGCAGCCAACATGAGGGAGTCAACTATGAGCAGTACTTC. V usage is TRBV4-1 and J usage is TRBJ2-7; tentatively, D is TRBD2 (5 bases). The CDR3 has 15 residues. Germline V gene lookup returns CDR1 MGHRA and CDR2 YSYEKL. With 2 bases removed from V and 7 bases from J, the gap between germline ends came to 18 bases.

This clonotype was counted at least ten times. V is TRBV30 and J is TRBJ2-3; tentatively, D is TRBD2 (6 bases). The CDR3 sequence is 13 residues long. Germline CDR1 and CDR2: GTSNPN and SVGIG (reference sequence). Trimming took off 2 bases at V and 6 bases at J, with 12 bases between the two ends. As DNA, the CDR3 is TGTGCCTGGAGTTGGGGGGAGCTTGATACGCAGTATTTT. Its protein is CAWSWGELDTQYF.

This clonotype was counted at least ten times. This chain joins TRBV18 and TRBJ1-5, with D perhaps matching TRBD1 (6 bases). This CDR3 spans 14 amino acids. Deletions cut 5 bases from V and 6 bases from J, with 14 bases between. CDR1 is KGHSH, CDR2 LQKENI, per germline. The CDR3 DNA follows: TGTGCCAGCTCAGTTGCAGGGGTTGGTCAGCCCCAGCATTTT. This translates into CASSVAGVGQPQHF.

Ten or more counts support this clonotype. The rearrangement links TRBV5-1 to TRBJ2-7; D may be TRBD2 (5 bases). CDR3 length equals 17 residues. Germline lookup yields CDR1 SGHRS and CDR2 YFSETQ. V shed 0 bases and J shed 6 bases, with 22 bases lying between them. CDR3 DNA: TGCGCCAGCAGCTTGGCCCCGGTGTCTGGTGGCGGGTTCGAGCAGTACTTC. Translating it yields CASSLAPVSGGGFEQYF.

This clonotype was recorded at least ten times. This chain uses TRBV27 with TRBJ1-5; D call uncertain. Trimming pared 1 base from V and 3 bases from J, leaving 10 bases between. The CDR3 runs to 15 residues. CDR1 MNHEY and CDR2 SMNVEV come from the germline V gene (reference sequence). CDR3 residues: CASSLFSPNNQPQHF. The CDR3 coding sequence is TGTGCCAGCAGTTTATTCAGCCCGAACAATCAGCCCCAGCATTTT.

This clonotype was recorded at least ten times. V and J are TRBV12-3 or TRBV12-4 and TRBJ1-2; possible D gene TRBD1, 5 bases. Trimming took 6 bases from V and 2 from J, leaving 10 bases between them. The CDR3 extends over 13 amino acids. Here the CDR3 reads CASSLQANYGYTF. The CDR3 DNA reads as TGTGCCAGCAGCCTACAGGCGAACTATGGCTACACCTTC.

This clonotype was seen ten or more times. The rearrangement joins TRBV27 to TRBJ2-7; 8 bases fit TRBD2. CDR1 is MNHEY and CDR2 is SMNVEV in the germline V gene (reference sequence). The J segment lost 5 bases and the V segment lost 3 bases, leaving 6 bases of the junction unmatched. The CDR3 has 14 residues. CDR3 coding DNA: TGTGCCAGCAGTTTTCGGACTAGCCTGGACGAGCAGTACTTC. Its translation: CASSFRTSLDEQYF.

At least ten counts were recorded for this clonotype. The J gene is TRBJ2-7, the V gene TRBV20-1; D tentatively reads TRBD1 or TRBD2 (5 bases each). This CDR3 spans 13 amino acids. V was clipped by 3 bases and J by 2 bases, with 11 bases between them. Germline V CDR1 and CDR2: DFQATT, SNEGSKA (reference sequence). The CDR3 region is CSASLGTPYEQYF. CDR3 nucleotides: TGCAGTGCTAGCCTCGGGACCCCCTACGAGCAGTACTTC.

This clonotype was seen repeatedly, ten times or more. This rearrangement joins TRBV7-6 to TRBJ1-2, with D maybe TRBD1 (6 bases). The V end lost 4 bases, the J end lost 6 bases, and 15 bases lay between the germline ends. The CDR3 is 14 amino acids. Per the germline V gene, CDR1 is SGHVS and CDR2 is FNYEAQ. CDR3 DNA sequence: TGTGCCAGCAGCTCGGGGACACCGGCCGATGGCTACACCTTC. Translation gives CASSSGTPADGYTF.

This clonotype is classed as medium-sized. J is TRBJ1-2 and V is TRBV15; 8 positions agree with TRBD1. The CDR3 length is 15 residues. Trimming took 2 bases from V and 2 from J; bases not matched to a gene: 4. CDR1 and CDR2 (germline): LNHNV, YYDKDF (reference sequence). CDR3: CATSRFYRGNYGYTF. In DNA form, the CDR3 reads TGTGCCACCAGCAGATTTTACAGGGGGAACTATGGCTACACCTTC.

This clonotype was seen a few times. For the CDR3, the DNA is TGTGCCAGCAGTTACTCGGTGACAGATCTTGCCTACGAGCAGTACTTC. Translating gives CASSYSVTDLAYEQYF. The V call is TRBV6-5, the J call TRBJ2-7; the D gene is possibly TRBD1 (5 bases). Germline-derived CDR1 and CDR2 are MNHEY and SVGAGI. The ends were cut back, 0 bases at V and 2 bases at J, with 14 bases in the middle. CDR3 length: 16 residues.

Many counts were recorded for this clonotype. This chain links TRBV6-5 with TRBJ2-2, with 7 bases aligning to TRBD1. There are 17 residues in the CDR3. Germline CDR1 reads MNHEY; CDR2 reads SVGAGI. V shed 7 bases, J shed 3 bases, and the junction held 14 bases outside the gene matches. DNA for the CDR3: TGTGCCAGCACCGACCGCTCTGACAGGGCCTACACCGGGGAGCTGTTTTTT. Its translation: CASTDRSDRAYTGELFF.

V and J are TRBV29-1 and TRBJ2-1; 8 nucleotides line up with TRBD1. The CDR3 length is 14 residues. V lost 7 bases and J lost 0; bases outside the gene matches: 5. CDR1 SQVTM and CDR2 ANQGSEA come from the germline V gene. This chain's CDR3 is CSARQGSSYNEQFF. The CDR3 bases are TGCAGCGCAAGACAGGGGTCCTCCTACAATGAGCAGTTCTTC.

Ten or more counts support this clonotype. This sequence joins TRBV11-2 and TRBJ2-5, with D possibly matching TRBD2 (6 bases). Trimming took off 8 bases at V and 4 bases at J, with 8 bases between the two ends. The germline V gene has CDR1 SGHAT and CDR2 FQNNGV. This CDR3 spans 11 amino acids. This CDR3 reads CASGAGETQYF. Here the CDR3 DNA reads TGTGCCAGCGGAGCGGGAGAGACCCAGTACTTC.